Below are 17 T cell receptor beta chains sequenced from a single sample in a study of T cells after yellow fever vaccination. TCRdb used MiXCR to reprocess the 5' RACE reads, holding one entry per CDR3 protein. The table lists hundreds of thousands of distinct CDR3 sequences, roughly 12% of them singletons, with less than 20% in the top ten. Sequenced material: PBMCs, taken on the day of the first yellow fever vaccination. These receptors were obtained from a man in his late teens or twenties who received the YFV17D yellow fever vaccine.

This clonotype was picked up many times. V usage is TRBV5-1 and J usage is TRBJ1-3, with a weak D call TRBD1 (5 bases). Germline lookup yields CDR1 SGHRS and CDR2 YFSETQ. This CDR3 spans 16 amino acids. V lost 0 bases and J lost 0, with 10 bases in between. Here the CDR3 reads CASSLAVGPSGNTIYF. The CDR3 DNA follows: TGCGCCAGCAGCTTGGCGGTGGGACCCTCTGGAAACACCATATATTTT.

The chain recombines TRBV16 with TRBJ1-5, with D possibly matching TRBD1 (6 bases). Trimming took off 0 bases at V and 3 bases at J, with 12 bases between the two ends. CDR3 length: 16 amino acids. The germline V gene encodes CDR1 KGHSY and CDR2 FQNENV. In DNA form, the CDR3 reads TGTGCCAGCAGCCAATCTGGGGGCCAGTCCAATCAGCCCCAGCATTTT. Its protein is CASSQSGGQSNQPQHF.

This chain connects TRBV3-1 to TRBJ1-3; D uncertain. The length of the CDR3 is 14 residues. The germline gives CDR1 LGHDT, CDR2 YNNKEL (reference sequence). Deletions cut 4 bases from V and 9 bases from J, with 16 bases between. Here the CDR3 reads CASSPTSSQSTIYF. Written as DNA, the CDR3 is TGTGCCAGCAGCCCGACATCGTCGCAAAGCACCATATATTTT.

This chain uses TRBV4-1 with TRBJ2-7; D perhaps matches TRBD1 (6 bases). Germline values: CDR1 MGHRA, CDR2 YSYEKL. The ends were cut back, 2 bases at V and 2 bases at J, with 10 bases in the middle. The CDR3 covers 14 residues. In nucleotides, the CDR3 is TGCGCCAGCAGCCAAAAGGCAGGGGCCTACGAGCAGTACGTC. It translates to CASSQKAGAYEQYV.

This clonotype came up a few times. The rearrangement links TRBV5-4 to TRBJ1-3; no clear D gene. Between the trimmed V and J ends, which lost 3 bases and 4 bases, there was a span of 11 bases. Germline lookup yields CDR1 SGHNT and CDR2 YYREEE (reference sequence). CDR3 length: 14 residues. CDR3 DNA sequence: TGTGCCAGCAGCTCTAAGGGTATCGGAAACACCATATATTTT. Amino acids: CASSSKGIGNTIYF. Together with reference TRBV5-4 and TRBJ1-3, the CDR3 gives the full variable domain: ETGVTQSPTHLIKTRGQQVTLRCSSQSGHNTVSWYQQALGQGPQFIFQYYREEENGRGNFPPRFSGLQFPNYSSELNVNALELDDSALYLCASSSKGIGNTIYFGEGSWLTVV.

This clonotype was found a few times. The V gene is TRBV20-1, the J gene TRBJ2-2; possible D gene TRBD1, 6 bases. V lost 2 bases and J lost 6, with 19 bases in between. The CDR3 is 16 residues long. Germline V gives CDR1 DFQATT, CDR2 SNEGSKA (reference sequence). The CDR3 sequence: CSARPGRQGIAGELFF. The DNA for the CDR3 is TGCAGTGCTAGACCAGGGCGGCAGGGGATCGCCGGGGAGCTGTTTTTT.

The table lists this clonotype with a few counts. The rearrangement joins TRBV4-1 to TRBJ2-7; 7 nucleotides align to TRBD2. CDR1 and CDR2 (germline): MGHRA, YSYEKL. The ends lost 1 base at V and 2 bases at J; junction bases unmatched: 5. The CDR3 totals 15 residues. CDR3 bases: TGCGCCAGCAGCCAAGCAATGGGGGGGGCCTACGAGCAGTACGTC. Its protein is CASSQAMGGAYEQYV.

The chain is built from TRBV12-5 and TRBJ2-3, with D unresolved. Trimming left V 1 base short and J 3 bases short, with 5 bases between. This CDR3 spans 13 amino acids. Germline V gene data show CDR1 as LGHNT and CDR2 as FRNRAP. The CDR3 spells CASGLDGTDTQYF. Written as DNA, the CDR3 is TGTGCTAGTGGTTTGGACGGTACAGATACGCAGTATTTT.

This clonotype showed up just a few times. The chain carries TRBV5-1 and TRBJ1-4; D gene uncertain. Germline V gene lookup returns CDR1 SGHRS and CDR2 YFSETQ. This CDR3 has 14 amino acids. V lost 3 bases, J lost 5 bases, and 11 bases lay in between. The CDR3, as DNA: TGCGCCAGCAGCTGGTCGAGCCCGAATGAAAAACTGTTTTTT. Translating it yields CASSWSSPNEKLFF.

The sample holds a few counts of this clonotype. The CDR3 spells CASSQRDRVFSGNTIYF. The CDR3 region has the DNA TGCGCCAGCAGCCAACGGGACAGGGTCTTCTCTGGAAACACCATATATTTT. The rearrangement joins TRBV4-1 to TRBJ1-3, with 9 bases matching TRBD1. CDR3 length: 17 amino acids. Looked up from germline, CDR1 is MGHRA and CDR2 is YSYEKL. The trim removed 2 bases at V and 0 bases at J, leaving 5 bases unmatched.

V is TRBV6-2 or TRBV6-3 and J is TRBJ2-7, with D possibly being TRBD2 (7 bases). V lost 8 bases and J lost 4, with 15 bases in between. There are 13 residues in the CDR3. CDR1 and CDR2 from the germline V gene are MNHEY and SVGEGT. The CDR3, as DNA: TGTGCCAGCGGAAGGGGGGGCGAGTACGAGCAGTACGTC. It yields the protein CASGRGGEYEQYV.

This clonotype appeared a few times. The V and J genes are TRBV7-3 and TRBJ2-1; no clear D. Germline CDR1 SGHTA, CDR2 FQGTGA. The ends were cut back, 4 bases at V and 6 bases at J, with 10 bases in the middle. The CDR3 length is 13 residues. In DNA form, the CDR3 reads TGTGCCAGCAGCTCGGGTAAAACCAATGAGCAGTTCTTC. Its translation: CASSSGKTNEQFF.

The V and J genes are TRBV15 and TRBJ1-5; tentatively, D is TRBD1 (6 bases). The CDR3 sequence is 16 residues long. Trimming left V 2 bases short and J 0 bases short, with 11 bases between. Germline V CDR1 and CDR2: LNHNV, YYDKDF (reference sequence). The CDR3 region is CATSRRQAYSNQPQHF. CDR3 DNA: TGTGCCACCAGCAGAAGACAGGCTTATAGCAATCAGCCCCAGCATTTT. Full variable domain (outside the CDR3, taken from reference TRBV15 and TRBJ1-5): DAMVIQNPRYQVTQFGKPVTLSCSQTLNHNVMYWYQQKSSQAPKLLFHYYDKDFNNEADTPDNFQSRRPNTSFCFLDIRSPGLGDTAMYLCATSRRQAYSNQPQHFGDGTRLSIL.

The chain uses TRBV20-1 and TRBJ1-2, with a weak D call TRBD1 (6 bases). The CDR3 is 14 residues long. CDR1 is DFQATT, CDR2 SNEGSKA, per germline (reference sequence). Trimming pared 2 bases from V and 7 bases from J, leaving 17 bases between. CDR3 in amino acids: CSARLTGEGGGYTF. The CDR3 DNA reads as TGCAGTGCTAGACTGACGGGGGAAGGGGGTGGCTACACCTTC.

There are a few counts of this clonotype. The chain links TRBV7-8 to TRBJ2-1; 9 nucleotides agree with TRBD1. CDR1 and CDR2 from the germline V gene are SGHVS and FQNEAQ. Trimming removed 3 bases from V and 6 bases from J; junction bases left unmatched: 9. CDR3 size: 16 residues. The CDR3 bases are TGTGCCAGCAGCTTTCCGGGACAGGGCTTTGGCAATGAGCAGTTCTTC. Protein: CASSFPGQGFGNEQFF.

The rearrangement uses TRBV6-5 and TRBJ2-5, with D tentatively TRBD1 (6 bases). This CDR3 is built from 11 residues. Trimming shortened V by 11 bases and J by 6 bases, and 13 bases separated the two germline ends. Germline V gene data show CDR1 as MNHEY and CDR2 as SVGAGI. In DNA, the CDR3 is TGTGCCGTACAGGGTGGACAGACCCAGTACTTC. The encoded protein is CAVQGGQTQYF.

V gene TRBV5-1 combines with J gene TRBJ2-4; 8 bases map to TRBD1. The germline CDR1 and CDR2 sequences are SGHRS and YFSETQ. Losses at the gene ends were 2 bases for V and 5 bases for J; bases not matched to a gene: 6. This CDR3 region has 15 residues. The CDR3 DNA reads TGCGCCAGCAGCTTAACCGGGACAGGACAAAACATTCAGTACTTC. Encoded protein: CASSLTGTGQNIQYF.